This TCR beta chain stems from a study of human CD8 memory T cell subsets. Regarding the study as a whole: It was suggested by Chao1 estimates that stem-like memory T cells were more diverse than precursor exhausted T cells.

With regard to this clonotype: Its target is unknown.

Looked up from germline, CDR1 is LNHDA and CDR2 is SQIVND (reference sequence). The CDR3 length is 12 residues. UMI-labeled 5' RACE was the method by which TCR beta libraries were made. Original data processing: There were between about 2,600 and 18,000 functional CDR3 beta clonotypes held in each TCR beta library. TCRdb reprocessed the 5' RACE reads, keeping one entry per CDR3 protein, no DNA. The V and J calls reflect TCRdb's pipeline rather than the authors' work. The sample totals about 10,000 distinct CDR3 sequences. Total CD8+ T cells were enriched by a separation that was negative and magnetic. From duplicate vials of about 140,000 sorted CD8+ T cells per subset, RNA was isolated.

The J gene is TRBJ1-4, the V gene TRBV19; TCRdb reports TRBD1, a call that lacks DNA to check it against. Sequenced sample: CD8+ T cells from PBMCs. The clonotype was recovered from a human donor in good health. The CDR3 is CASSNTGEKLFF.